This TCR beta chain was obtained from a study of T cells after yellow fever vaccination. Study outcomes and limitations: Abundant clonotypes from the bulk population could contaminate FACS-sorted repertoires. Most primary-vaccination clones reappeared after the booster (about 95% CD4, about 88% CD8).

This clonotype was seen a few times. The antigen is undetermined. Looked up from germline, CDR1 is SGHKS and CDR2 is YYEKEE (reference sequence). J was trimmed by 8 bases and V by 1 base; bases with no gene match: 6. There are 15 residues in the CDR3. Via MiXCR, TCRdb re-called the 5' RACE reads, giving one row per CDR3 protein. The table lists a few hundred thousand distinct CDR3 sequences, roughly 7.5% of them singletons. The sequence was collected from a man in his late teens or twenties who received the YFV17D yellow fever vaccine. This material consisted of PBMCs, taken more than 35 days after the first yellow fever vaccination. The chain uses TRBV5-5 and TRBJ1-6, with 7 bases that match TRBD1. CDR3 region: CASSLHRGYDSPLHF. The CDR3 DNA is TGTGCCAGCAGCTTGCACAGGGGATACGATTCACCCCTCCACTTT.